The source of this T cell receptor beta chain is a study of T cell responses to AZD1222 COVID-19 vaccine. Study-level points and caveats: Increases in Spike-specific TCR breadth and depth were seen after two AZD1222 doses. The donor cohort was predominantly white British with a female majority, and clonal diversity may have been underestimated. Distributed over spike, vaccine-associated CD4 TCRs predominated at 160-218 and 743-854. Baseline seropositives among AZD1222 recipients totaled only five or six.

Repertoires were generated with immunoSEQ multiplex PCR, while TCRdb's copy carries only in-frame clones and drops some. The table includes about 180,000 clones, approximately 90% detected once. On this clone itself: Antigen: not known.

This receptor was taken from an adult in good health. The sequencing used peripheral blood, collected on day 0 of AZD1222 vaccination.

CDR3 in DNA: TGTGCCAGCAGCTTAGATGGTAGCGGAGAGACCCAGTACTTC. Encoded protein: CASSLDGSGETQYF. This sequence joins TRBV11-3 and TRBJ2-5; D possibly corresponds to TRBD2 (6 bases). CDR1 and CDR2 from the germline V gene are SGHNT and YENEEA. Deletions cut 0 bases from V and 4 bases from J, with 9 bases between. This CDR3 contains 14 residues.